This is a list of T cell receptor beta chains from one sample in a study of untreated major depressive disorder. The assay was immunoSEQ multiplex PCR, and TCRdb's table has in-frame clones only and misses some. The repertoire includes under 15,000 clones, around 90% of them detected once, and 1.5% to 2% sits in the top ten. The sequenced material came from CD4+ T cells from PBMCs. The receptors derive from a woman aged 30 to 39 with major depressive disorder. The CDR3 runs from the conserved cysteine through the conserved F or W. Fields, in order: CDR3 DNA, CDR3 protein, clone size, D gene, J gene, V gene. The D gene is left open where the match is weak. The listing skips clone size in some rows; elsewhere it reads once, few, many or a size class.

TGTGCCAGCAGCCAAGGGGCTTTGAGAGTGGGTAGCCAAGAGACCCAGTACTTC	CASSQGALRVGSQETQYF	NA	NA	TRBJ2-5	TRBV4-2
TGTGCCAGCAGCCCTAAGGCAGGGTCTCTGGAGCAGTACTTC	CASSPKAGSLEQYF	NA	NA	TRBJ2-7	TRBV7-3
TGTGCCAGCTCACCACCAGGGTTGGCAGGGCGCACTGAAGCTTTCTTT	CASSPPGLAGRTEAFF	NA	NA	TRBJ1-1	TRBV18
TGTGCCAGCAGGGTACAGGGTTTTGGAGCTTTCTTT	CASRVQGFGAFF	NA	NA	TRBJ1-1	TRBV2
TGTGCCAGCCTCCTCGGGACAGCGAACACCGGGGAGCTGTTTTTT	CASLLGTANTGELFF	NA	TRBD1	TRBJ2-2	TRBV28
TGCGCCAGCAGCCCAATAGGGTCTGCGAACACTGAAGCTTTCTTT	CASSPIGSANTEAFF	NA	NA	TRBJ1-1	TRBV4-1
TGTGCCAGCAGTCCAAACTACGAGCAGTACTTC	CASSPNYEQYF	NA	NA	TRBJ2-7	TRBV6-1
TGTGCCAGTAGTATGCGCCAGGGCCCGAACACCGGGGAGCTGTTTTTT	CASSMRQGPNTGELFF	NA	NA	TRBJ2-2	TRBV19
TGTGCCAGCAGTCTAGCCGGAGATACGCAGTATTTT	CASSLAGDTQYF	NA	NA	TRBJ2-3	TRBV6-6
TGCGCCAGCAGCTGGGGGCAGGGTCTAGGCTACACCTTC	CASSWGQGLGYTF	few	NA	TRBJ1-2	TRBV5-1
TGTGCCAGCAGCTTAGGGGGATTAGGGAGGGAGCAGTTCTTC	CASSLGGLGREQFF	NA	NA	TRBJ2-1	TRBV11-2
TGTGCCAGCAGCTTTCCCGCCCGGGGAGAGACCCAGTACTTC	CASSFPARGETQYF	NA	NA	TRBJ2-5	TRBV7-9
TGTGCCAGCAGTGAACGGCGAGCGAACACCGGGGAGCTGTTTTTT	CASSERRANTGELFF	NA	NA	TRBJ2-2	TRBV6-1
TGTGCCAGCTCCCGGGACGTATATGGCTACACCTTC	CASSRDVYGYTF	NA	NA	TRBJ1-2	TRBV18
TGTGCCAGCAGAGGGCCGAAGGAGACCCAGTACTTC	CASRGPKETQYF	once	NA	TRBJ2-5	TRBV2
TGTGCCATCAGACGACAGGGCTCCCACTATGGCTACACCTTC	CAIRRQGSHYGYTF	NA	TRBD1	TRBJ1-2	TRBV10-3
TGTGCCGTTGCTTTTACCCAATCCTACGAGCAGTACTTC	CAVAFTQSYEQYF	NA	NA	TRBJ2-7	TRBV6-6
TGCAGCGTTGATTTCAGGGGGACTGAAGCTTTCTTT	CSVDFRGTEAFF	NA	TRBD1	TRBJ1-1	TRBV29-1
TGTGCCAGTAGTAACGACTATGGCTACACCTTC	CASSNDYGYTF	NA	NA	TRBJ1-2	TRBV19
TGCGCCAGCAGTGAGTTGGGACAGGGGCTCACTGAAGCTTTCTTT	CASSELGQGLTEAFF	NA	TRBD1	TRBJ1-1	TRBV10-2
TGTGCCAGCAGCCATACTAGCGGGAGACTTCAAGATACGCAGTATTTT	CASSHTSGRLQDTQYF	NA	TRBD2	TRBJ2-3	TRBV14
TGCAGCGCCCTACTAGGGGGTTACGAGCAGTACTTC	CSALLGGYEQYF	NA	NA	TRBJ2-7	TRBV29-1
TGTGCCAGCAGTGATTGGGTTGGCTACACCTTC	CASSDWVGYTF	NA	NA	TRBJ1-2	TRBV6-1
TGTGCCAGCAGCCCCGCCTACGAGCAGTACTTC	CASSPAYEQYF	NA	NA	TRBJ2-7	TRBV11-2
TGTGCCAGTAGTATTGATCGGCTAAGGGCATTCCTCTACGAGCAGTACTTC	CASSIDRLRAFLYEQYF	NA	NA	TRBJ2-7	TRBV19
TGTGCCAGCAGTTTCGGGCTTGCGAGGGAGCAGTTCTTC	CASSFGLAREQFF	NA	NA	TRBJ2-1	TRBV27
TGTGCCAGCAGCTTAGCGCGGACTTACGAGCAGTACTTC	CASSLARTYEQYF	once	NA	TRBJ2-7	TRBV7-6
TGTGCCAGCAGTGGGGCCGGGAGGGCCTCTTACAATGAGCAGTTCTTC	CASSGAGRASYNEQFF	NA	TRBD2	TRBJ2-1	TRBV6-6
TGTGCCAGCAGTTTATTTCCAGGGTCTGGAAACACCATATATTTT	CASSLFPGSGNTIYF	NA	NA	TRBJ1-3	TRBV28
TGTGCCAGCTCGACTAGCGGGGCAGTCACAGATACGCAGTATTTT	CASSTSGAVTDTQYF	NA	TRBD2	TRBJ2-3	TRBV10-3
TGTGCCAGCAGCCCGACAAGGGGTAGGAGCTCCTACGAGCAGTACTTC	CASSPTRGRSSYEQYF	NA	NA	TRBJ2-7	TRBV7-9
TGTGCCAGCAGCTTAAGTACGAAGGGAGGATATGGCTACACCTTC	CASSLSTKGGYGYTF	NA	NA	TRBJ1-2	TRBV11-3
TGTGCCTGGATGGTGTGGCATCGAGACACTGAAGCTTTCTTT	CAWMVWHRDTEAFF	NA	NA	TRBJ1-1	TRBV30
TGTGCCAGCAGCTTGGAAGGGTTGAACACTGAAGCTTTCTTT	CASSLEGLNTEAFF	NA	NA	TRBJ1-1	TRBV5-5
TGTGCCAGCAGTTACTCACACAGTGATCAGCCCCAGCATTTT	CASSYSHSDQPQHF	NA	NA	TRBJ1-5	TRBV6-5
TGTGCCAGCTCACCGGCTCCAGTTGAGTATGGCTACACCTTC	CASSPAPVEYGYTF	once	NA	TRBJ1-2	TRBV18
TGTGCCAGCAGTCCCGGGACAGTCGTCTCCTACGAGCAGTACTTC	CASSPGTVVSYEQYF	NA	TRBD1	TRBJ2-7	TRBV28
TGTGCCAGCAGTTACTCGGCAGTTTACACTGAAGCTTTCTTT	CASSYSAVYTEAFF	NA	NA	TRBJ1-1	TRBV6-5
TGTGCCAGCAGCTTATCCGACTCTGGAAACACCATATATTTT	CASSLSDSGNTIYF	NA	NA	TRBJ1-3	TRBV11-2
TGTGCCAGCAGCGCCGGGACAGGGGGCAACTATGGCTACACCTTC	CASSAGTGGNYGYTF	once	TRBD1	TRBJ1-2	TRBV9
TGTGCCAGCAGCCTTGAGGTAGGGAACACTGAAGCTTTCTTT	CASSLEVGNTEAFF	NA	NA	TRBJ1-1	TRBV5-4
TGTGCCAGTAGTATAGATCTAGGGGGCGACTATGGCTACACCTTC	CASSIDLGGDYGYTF	NA	TRBD1	TRBJ1-2	TRBV19
TGTGCCTGGAGTGATAGGGTGAAGAACATTCAGTACTTC	CAWSDRVKNIQYF	NA	NA	TRBJ2-4	TRBV30
TGTGCCATCAGTGACTCTGAGGGCGAACTGTTTTTT	CAISDSEGELFF	NA	NA	TRBJ1-4	TRBV10-3
TGCAGCGGTTGGGGGACAGCCTATGGCTACACCTTC	CSGWGTAYGYTF	NA	TRBD1	TRBJ1-2	TRBV29-1
TGCAGCGTTAGTAATTCTGTTGGCTCTGGGGCCAACGTCCTGACTTTC	CSVSNSVGSGANVLTF	NA	NA	TRBJ2-6	TRBV29-1
TGCGCCAGCAGCTCCCGCCCGGACAGTCCTAACTATGGCTACACCTTC	CASSSRPDSPNYGYTF	NA	NA	TRBJ1-2	TRBV5-1
TGCAGCGTTGATCTAGGAGGTTCCTACGAGCAGTACTTC	CSVDLGGSYEQYF	NA	NA	TRBJ2-7	TRBV29-1